The rows below give T cell receptor beta chains drawn from one sample of a study of T-cell reconstitution after alpha-beta-depleted transplantation in children. MiXCR, applied by TCRdb to the PCR reads, yields one record per CDR3 protein. Among about half a million distinct CDR3 sequences, around 13% were seen once, and the ten largest hold less than 6.5%. Sample: PBMCs from the stem cell graft donor, taken from the stem cell graft. The source of these receptors is a human donor who donated a stem cell graft to a child with combined immunodeficiency. Each CDR3 is given with its conserved first and last residue. A D gene is named only where the DNA matches it firmly. Clone size is stated in some rows and not others, as once, few, many or a class when expanded.

d_call,clone_size,v_call,j_call,cdr3_nt,cdr3_aa
.,.,TRBV14,TRBJ2-2,TGTGCCAGCAGTCCACTAGATCTGGCCGGGGAGCTGTTTTTT,CASSPLDLAGELFF
.,many,TRBV5-1,TRBJ2-7,TGCGCCAGCAGCTCCCTCCGGGACCCTGCCTACGAGCAGTACTTC,CASSSLRDPAYEQYF
.,many,TRBV7-8,TRBJ2-3,TGTGCCAGCAGGAGGGGGAATACAGATACGCAGTATTTT,CASRRGNTDTQYF
.,.,TRBV5-6,TRBJ1-2,TGTGCCAGCAGCTGGGGGGCCAGGGAAGCCGTCGACGGCTATGGCTACACCTTC,CASSWGAREAVDGYGYTF
.,few,TRBV27,TRBJ2-7,TGTGCCAGCAGATTTGGAGACGGCGCGTCCTACGAGCAGTACTTC,CASRFGDGASYEQYF
.,.,TRBV2,TRBJ2-2,TGTGCCAGCAGTGATATCCAGGGGATCGGGGAGCTGTTTTTT,CASSDIQGIGELFF
.,many,TRBV5-1,TRBJ2-1,TGCGCCAGCAGCTTGGCCCCTGGAGTGGACAATGAGCAGTTCTTC,CASSLAPGVDNEQFF
TRBD2,.,TRBV15,TRBJ2-3,TGTGCCACCAGCAGGCACGGACTAGCGGGGGCAGATACGCAGTATTTT,CATSRHGLAGADTQYF
.,few,TRBV20-1,TRBJ2-7,TGCAGTGCCCCGGGCAGCTCCTACGAGCAGTACTTC,CSAPGSSYEQYF
TRBD1,many,TRBV3-1,TRBJ2-2,TGTGCCAGCAGCCAAGTCTTCAGGGGGCTGGGCACCGGGGAGCTGTTTTTT,CASSQVFRGLGTGELFF
TRBD1,.,TRBV7-9,TRBJ1-2,TGTGCCAGCAGCTTAGCGAGGGACAGGGAAGGCTACACCTTC,CASSLARDREGYTF
.,few,TRBV5-1,TRBJ1-3,TGCGCCAGCAGCTTGCAGTCTAGCTCTGGAAACACCATATATTTT,CASSLQSSSGNTIYF
TRBD1,few,TRBV20-1,TRBJ2-1,TGCAGTGCTAGAGATCCCTCACAGGGGGCCAGGCAGTTCTTC,CSARDPSQGARQFF
.,.,TRBV5-1,TRBJ2-2,TGCGCCAGCAGCAGGGAGGCAGGATCGACCGGGGAGCTGTTTTTT,CASSREAGSTGELFF
.,.,TRBV6-2/TRBV6-3,TRBJ2-3,TGTGCCAGCAGTGACGTTTACGTTCCACAAATCACAGATACGCAGTATTTT,CASSDVYVPQITDTQYF
TRBD1,many,TRBV9,TRBJ2-1,TGTGCCAGCAGCGGGGGGACAGGCCATGAGCAGTTCTTC,CASSGGTGHEQFF
TRBD1,few,TRBV6-1,TRBJ2-7,TGTGCCAGTACCCAGGACAGGGCGTTGTACGAGCAGTACTTC,CASTQDRALYEQYF
TRBD2,few,TRBV12-5,TRBJ2-1,TGTGCTAGTGGTTTGCTACTTAAACTAGCGGGAGGCAATGAGCAGTTCTTC,CASGLLLKLAGGNEQFF
.,few,TRBV12-3/TRBV12-4,TRBJ1-2,TGTGCCAGCAGGGGAAGGAGGAGCTACACCTTC,CASRGRRSYTF
TRBD2,many,TRBV27,TRBJ2-1,TGTGCCAGCCTACCGGCGGGAGGGGTCAATGAGCAGTTCTTC,CASLPAGGVNEQFF
.,few,TRBV30,TRBJ2-1,TGTGCCTGGACTATCAGGGCCAATGAGCAGTTCTTC,CAWTIRANEQFF
.,.,TRBV24-1,TRBJ2-3,TGTGCCACCGGCGGCCCCGCCAAGGATACGCAGTATTTT,CATGGPAKDTQYF
TRBD1,few,TRBV11-2,TRBJ2-7,TGTGCCAGCAGCTCACCCGGGACAGGGGACTACGAGCAGTACTTC,CASSSPGTGDYEQYF
.,.,TRBV28,TRBJ2-3,TGTGCCAGCAGTGCGGGGACTACGCAGTATTTT,CASSAGTTQYF
TRBD1,few,TRBV20-1,TRBJ1-5,TGCTGTGCTACTTTACCAGGGGGCGCAGATCAGCCCCAGCATTTT,CCATLPGGADQPQHF
.,.,TRBV25-1,TRBJ2-6,TGTGCCAGCAGTGAATATCTTCGGATATCTGGGGCCAACGTCCTGACTTTC,CASSEYLRISGANVLTF
TRBD1,many,TRBV12-3/TRBV12-4,TRBJ1-1,TGTGCCAGCAATCCAGGGGGCACTGAAGCTTTCTTT,CASNPGGTEAFF
.,many,TRBV4-3,TRBJ1-5,TGCGCCAGCAGCCAAGATACCATAGGTGGCAATCAGCCCCAGCATTTT,CASSQDTIGGNQPQHF
TRBD2,many,TRBV12-3/TRBV12-4,TRBJ2-1,TGTGCCAGCAGTCCAAGACTAGCGGGGGGGCCAGATGAGCAGTTCTTC,CASSPRLAGGPDEQFF